These 9 T cell receptor beta chains came from one sample sequenced in a study of post-analysis software for immune sequencing data. Findings of the study overall: There were five or six TRBV segments more frequent in patients than controls, and TRBV5-6, TRBV5-1 and TRBV20-1 were among them.

What these receptors recognize is not known. Tagging with unique molecular identifiers was a feature of the TCR beta cDNA libraries. TCRdb redid the calling of the PCR reads with MiXCR, one entry per CDR3 protein. The table records about 820,000 distinct CDR3 sequences, roughly 58% of them present only once. The source material was blood. Every receptor here comes from a girl aged 10 to 17 with multiple sclerosis.

The chain combines TRBV6-6 with TRBJ1-5; TRBD1 matches 8 bases. The CDR3 sequence is 17 residues long. Trimming took 0 bases from V and 6 from J; bases not matched to a gene: 10. The V gene's germline CDR1 is MNHNY and CDR2 SVGAGI (reference sequence). CDR3 bases: TGTGCCAGCAGTTACTCGGACAGGGCCCGTACCGTTCAGCCCCAGCATTTT. It yields the protein CASSYSDRARTVQPQHF.

V usage is TRBV6-5 and J usage is TRBJ1-2; D is possibly TRBD1 (6 bases). This CDR3 contains 15 residues. Trimming removed 0 bases at V and 4 bases at J, with 12 bases between. Per the germline V gene, CDR1 is MNHEY and CDR2 is SVGAGI. The DNA for the CDR3 is TGTGCCAGCAGTTACTCGAGACAGGCCTTCTATGGCTACACCTTC. Amino acids: CASSYSRQAFYGYTF.

In DNA form, the CDR3 reads TGCGCCAGCAGCCAAGAAGGGCCGGGCAACACAGATACGCAGTATTTT. Amino acid sequence: CASSQEGPGNTDTQYF. V and J are TRBV4-1 and TRBJ2-3; D ambiguous. The CDR3 runs to 16 residues. Germline V gene sequence: CDR1 MGHRA, CDR2 YSYEKL. V lost 0 bases to trimming and J lost 2 bases, with 12 bases between them.

CDR3 amino acids: CSVDHLRTGTGSGNEQFF. The CDR3 bases are TGCAGCGTTGACCATCTTCGGACCGGGACAGGGAGCGGTAATGAGCAGTTCTTC. The chain combines TRBV29-1 with TRBJ2-7, with 9 bases that match TRBD1. With the DNA end fitting TRBJ2-1 better, the J assignment may be wrong. This CDR3 has 18 amino acids. Germline CDR1 reads SQVTM; CDR2 reads ANQGSEA.

In this sample, this clonotype turned up once. The CDR3 spells CASGLGKGNRNQPQHF. The CDR3 DNA follows: TGTGCTAGTGGTTTGGGGAAGGGGAATCGCAATCAGCCCCAGCATTTT. This rearrangement joins TRBV12-5 to TRBJ1-5; a weak D match, TRBD1 (5 bases). The germline V and J ends were trimmed by 1 base and 2 bases, with 12 bases remaining between them. CDR1 is LGHNT, CDR2 FRNRAP, per germline. This CDR3 region has 16 residues.

The chain joins TRBV20-1 to TRBJ1-2; TRBD1 matches 10 bases. V shed 5 bases, J shed 6 bases, and the junction held 12 bases outside the gene matches. The CDR3 loop spans 15 amino acids. Germline CDR1 DFQATT, CDR2 SNEGSKA (reference sequence). The CDR3 is CSAFHPGQGNDGYTF. The CDR3 DNA sequence: TGCAGTGCTTTTCATCCGGGACAGGGGAACGATGGCTACACCTTC.

The sample holds a few counts of this clonotype. The CDR3 nucleotides read TGCAGCGTCACCGGGACTACCACCACAGATACGCAGTATTTT. It specifies CSVTGTTTTDTQYF. The chain joins TRBV29-1 to TRBJ2-3; TRBD2 aligns across 7 bases. CDR1 and CDR2 from the germline V gene are SQVTM and ANQGSEA. The CDR3 is 14 residues long. V trimming: 6 bases; J trimming: 2 bases; junction bases outside the gene matches: 8.

This clonotype was found a few times. The chain carries TRBV5-5 and TRBJ2-4, with a weak D call TRBD2 (5 bases). The J call may not be correct, given that the DNA end is closer to TRBJ2-7. The germline V gene has CDR1 SGHKS and CDR2 YYEKEE (reference sequence). The CDR3 totals 14 residues. The CDR3 coding sequence is TGTGCCAGCAGCCCAATCCGGGGTCCCTACGAGCAGTACTTC. It codes for CASSPIRGPYEQYF.

In its sample, this clonotype was seen once. The genes are TRBV7-9 and TRBJ2-4; 14 bases align to TRBD2. Gene TRBJ2-7 matches the end of the DNA better, so the J call may be wrong. The CDR3 contains 17 residues. Germline values: CDR1 SEHNR, CDR2 FQNEAQ (reference sequence). Written as DNA, the CDR3 is TGTGCCAGCAGCTTAGTGGGACTAGCGGGAGCCAACTACGAGCAGTACTTC. Its protein product is CASSLVGLAGANYEQYF.